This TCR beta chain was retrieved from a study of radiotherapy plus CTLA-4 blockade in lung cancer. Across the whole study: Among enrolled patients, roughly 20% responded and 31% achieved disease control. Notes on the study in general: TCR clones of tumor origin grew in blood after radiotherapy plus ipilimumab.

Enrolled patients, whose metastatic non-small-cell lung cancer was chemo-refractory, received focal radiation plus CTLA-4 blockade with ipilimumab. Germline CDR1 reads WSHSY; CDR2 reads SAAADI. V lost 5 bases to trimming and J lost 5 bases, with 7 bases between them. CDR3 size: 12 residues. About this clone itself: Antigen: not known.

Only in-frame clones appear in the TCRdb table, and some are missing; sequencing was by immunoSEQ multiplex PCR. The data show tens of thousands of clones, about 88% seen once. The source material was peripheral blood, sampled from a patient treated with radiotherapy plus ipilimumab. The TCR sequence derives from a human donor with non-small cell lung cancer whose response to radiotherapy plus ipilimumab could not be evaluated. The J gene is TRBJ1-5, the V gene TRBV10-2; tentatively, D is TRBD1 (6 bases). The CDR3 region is CASSHRDQPQHF. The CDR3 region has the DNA TGCGCCAGCAGTCACAGGGATCAGCCCCAGCATTTT.